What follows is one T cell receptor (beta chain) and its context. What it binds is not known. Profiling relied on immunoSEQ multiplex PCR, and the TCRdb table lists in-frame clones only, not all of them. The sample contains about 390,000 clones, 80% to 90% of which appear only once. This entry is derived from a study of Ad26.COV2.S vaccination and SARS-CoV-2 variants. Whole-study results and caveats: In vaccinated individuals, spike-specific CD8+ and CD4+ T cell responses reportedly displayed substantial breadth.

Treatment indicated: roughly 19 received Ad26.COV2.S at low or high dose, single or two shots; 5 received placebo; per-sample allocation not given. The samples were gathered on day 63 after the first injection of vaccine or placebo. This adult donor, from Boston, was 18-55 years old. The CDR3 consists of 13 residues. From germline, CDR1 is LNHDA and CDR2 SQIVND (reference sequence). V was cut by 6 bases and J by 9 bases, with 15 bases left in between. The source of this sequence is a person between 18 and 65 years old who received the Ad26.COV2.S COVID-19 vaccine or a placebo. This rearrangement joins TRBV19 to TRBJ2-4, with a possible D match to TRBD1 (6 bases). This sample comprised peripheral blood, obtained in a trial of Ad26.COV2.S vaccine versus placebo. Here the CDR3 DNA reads TGTGCCAGTAGGGGGACACCCGAGGTCATTCAGTACTTC. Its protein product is CASRGTPEVIQYF.